A selection of T cell receptor beta chains follows, all from one sample in a study of OX40 agonist ivuxolimab in advanced cancers. Sequencing used immunoSEQ multiplex PCR; TCRdb keeps in-frame clones, though not all of them. The table shows tens of thousands of clones, with 87% occurring only once. The sequencing used CD4+ or CD8+ T cells sorted from blood, collected in a trial of the OX40 agonist ivuxolimab. All receptors come from an adult with an advanced solid tumor such as melanoma, head and neck, liver or kidney cancer. The CDR3 runs from the conserved cysteine through the conserved F or W. The D gene is left open where the match is weak. Rows may omit the clone size; those that give it use once, few, many or a size class.

v_call	d_call	j_call	clone_size	cdr3_aa	cdr3_nt
TRBV7-9	NA	TRBJ2-2	NA	CASTTATGELFF	TGTGCCAGCACCACGGCCACCGGGGAGCTGTTTTTT
TRBV4-1	TRBD2	TRBJ2-7	NA	CASSRGLAYEQYF	TGCGCCAGCAGCCGCGGACTAGCGTACGAGCAGTACTTC
TRBV9	NA	TRBJ1-4	NA	CASSVGPLFLGKPPKLFF	TGTGCCAGCAGCGTAGGCCCCCTATTTTTGGGTAAACCCCCCAAACTGTTTTTT
TRBV27	TRBD2	TRBJ2-7	NA	CASSLSPLGSQGLSYEQYF	TGTGCCAGCAGTTTATCCCCCCTAGGGTCTCAGGGACTATCCTACGAGCAGTACTTC
TRBV9	TRBD1	TRBJ2-7	NA	CASSAEDRAHEQYF	TGTGCCAGCAGCGCAGAGGACAGGGCCCACGAGCAGTACTTC
TRBV30	NA	TRBJ2-7	NA	CAWNPSQSYEQYF	TGTGCCTGGAACCCGAGTCAATCCTACGAGCAGTACTTC
TRBV28	NA	TRBJ2-4	few	CASSLFPPGSRNIQYF	TGTGCCAGCAGTTTATTTCCCCCCGGGAGTCGGAACATTCAGTACTTC
TRBV7-3	TRBD2	TRBJ2-3	NA	CASSLTLAGPTDTQYF	TGTGCCAGCAGCTTAACGTTAGCGGGACCCACAGATACGCAGTATTTT
TRBV28	TRBD2	TRBJ2-5	NA	CASSLGLAGGPETQYF	TGTGCCAGCAGTTTAGGGTTAGCGGGAGGGCCGGAGACCCAGTACTTC
TRBV19	TRBD1	TRBJ1-1	NA	CASSDRGLGTEAFF	TGTGCCAGTAGTGACAGGGGGCTTGGAACTGAAGCTTTCTTT
TRBV11-3	NA	TRBJ2-7	once	CASSLGSSLSGEQYF	TGTGCCAGCAGCTTAGGGTCGTCCCTATCCGGGGAGCAGTACTTC
TRBV5-6	NA	TRBJ2-1	NA	CASGAGNEQFF	TGTGCCAGCGGGGCGGGCAATGAGCAGTTCTTC
TRBV28	NA	TRBJ2-5	once	CASSPAVGSQARETQYF	TGTGCCAGCAGCCCTGCGGTCGGGTCCCAAGCGAGGGAGACCCAGTACTTC
TRBV6-4	TRBD2	TRBJ2-2	NA	CASSEWGGNTGELFF	TGTGCCAGCAGTGAATGGGGGGGAAACACCGGGGAGCTGTTTTTT
TRBV4-1	NA	TRBJ2-1	NA	CASSQGNNEQFF	TGCGCCAGCAGCCAGGGCAACAATGAGCAGTTCTTC
TRBV7-6	TRBD2	TRBJ2-7	NA	CASSARLAGGGYEQYF	TGTGCCAGCAGCGCTCGACTAGCGGGAGGTGGATACGAGCAGTACTTC
TRBV11-2	TRBD2	TRBJ2-7	NA	CASSAGTSGLYEQYF	TGTGCCAGCAGCGCCGGGACTAGCGGGCTCTACGAGCAGTACTTC
TRBV14	NA	TRBJ2-1	NA	CASSQHSTDNEQFF	TGTGCCAGCAGCCAACACTCGACTGACAATGAGCAGTTCTTC